Listed here is a single T cell receptor (beta chain). Antigen specificity is unknown. One end of the junction is discordant with germline, which a read error may explain. CDR1 is ENHRY, CDR2 SYGVKD, per germline. The CDR3 contains 13 residues. Blood got drawn at baseline, again on cycle 4 day 1, and then on cycle 7 day 1. The data were produced by immunoSEQ multiplex PCR, yet TCRdb's version contains in-frame clones alone and is incomplete. The table records tens of thousands of clones, 86% of them present only once. This specimen belongs to a study of OX40 agonist ivuxolimab in advanced cancers. Study information: At 0.01 to 10 mg/kg, ivuxolimab was administered intravenously to patients every 2 weeks.

Study results and limitations: Among T cells, CD8+ cells averaged more expanded clones than CD4+ cells. Clonal expansion by week 6 occurred in CD4+ and CD8+ blood T cells (at 0.1 to 3.0 mg/kg).

The specimen comprised CD4+ or CD8+ T cells sorted from blood, sampled in a trial of the OX40 agonist ivuxolimab. J is TRBJ1-1 and V is TRBV10-3, with D unresolved. This TCR derives from an adult with an advanced solid tumor such as melanoma, head and neck, liver or kidney cancer. CDR3 sequence reads: CASSYYTVTEAFF. As DNA, the CDR3 is TGTGCCAGCAGTTATTACACGGTTACTGAAGCTTTCTTT.